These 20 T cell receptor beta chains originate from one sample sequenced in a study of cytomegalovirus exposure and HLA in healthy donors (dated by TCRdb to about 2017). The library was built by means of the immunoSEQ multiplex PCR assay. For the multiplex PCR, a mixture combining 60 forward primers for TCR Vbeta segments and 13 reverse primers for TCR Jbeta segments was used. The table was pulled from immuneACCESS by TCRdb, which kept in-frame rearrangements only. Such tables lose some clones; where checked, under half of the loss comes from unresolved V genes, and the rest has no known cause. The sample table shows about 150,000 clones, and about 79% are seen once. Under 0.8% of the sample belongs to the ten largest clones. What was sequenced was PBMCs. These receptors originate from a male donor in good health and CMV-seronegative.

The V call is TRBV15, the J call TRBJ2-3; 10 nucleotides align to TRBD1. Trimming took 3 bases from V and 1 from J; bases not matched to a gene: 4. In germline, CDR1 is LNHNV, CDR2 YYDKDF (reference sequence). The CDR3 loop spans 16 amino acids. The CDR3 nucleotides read TGTGCCACCAGCAGGGACGGGACAGGGGGCACAGATACGCAGTATTTT. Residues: CATSRDGTGGTDTQYF. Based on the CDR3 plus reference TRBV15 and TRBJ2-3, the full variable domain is DAMVIQNPRYQVTQFGKPVTLSCSQTLNHNVMYWYQQKSSQAPKLLFHYYDKDFNNEADTPDNFQSRRPNTSFCFLDIRSPGLGDTAMYLCATSRDGTGGTDTQYFGPGTRLTVL.

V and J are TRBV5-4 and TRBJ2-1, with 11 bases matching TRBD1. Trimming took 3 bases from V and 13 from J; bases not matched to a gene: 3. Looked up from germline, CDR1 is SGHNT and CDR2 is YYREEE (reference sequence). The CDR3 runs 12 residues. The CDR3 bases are TGTGCCAGCAGCTGGGGACAGGGGGTTCAGTTCTTC. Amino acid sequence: CASSWGQGVQFF.

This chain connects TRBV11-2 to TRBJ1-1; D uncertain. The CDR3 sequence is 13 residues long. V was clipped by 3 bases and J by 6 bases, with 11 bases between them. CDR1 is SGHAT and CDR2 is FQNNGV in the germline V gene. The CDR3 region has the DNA TGTGCCAGCAGCTTCGGGAGTTTGGCTGAAGCTTTCTTT. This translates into CASSFGSLAEAFF.

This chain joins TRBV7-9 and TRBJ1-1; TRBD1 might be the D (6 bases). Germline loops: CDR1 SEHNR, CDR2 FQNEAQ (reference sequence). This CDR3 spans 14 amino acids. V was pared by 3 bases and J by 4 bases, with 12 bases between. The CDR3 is CASSLLQGATEAFF. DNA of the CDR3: TGTGCCAGCAGCTTGTTACAGGGTGCCACTGAAGCTTTCTTT.

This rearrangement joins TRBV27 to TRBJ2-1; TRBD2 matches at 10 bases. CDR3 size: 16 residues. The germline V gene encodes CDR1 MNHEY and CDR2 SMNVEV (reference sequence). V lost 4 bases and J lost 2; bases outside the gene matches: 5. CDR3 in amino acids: CASSSLAGWTYNEQFF. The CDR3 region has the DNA TGTGCCAGCAGTTCACTAGCGGGGTGGACCTACAATGAGCAGTTCTTC.

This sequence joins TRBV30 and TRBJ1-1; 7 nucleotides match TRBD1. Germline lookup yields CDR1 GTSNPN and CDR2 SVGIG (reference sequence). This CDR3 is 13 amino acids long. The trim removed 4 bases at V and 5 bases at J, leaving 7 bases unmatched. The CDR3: CAWMNRGGTEAFF. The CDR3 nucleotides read TGTGCCTGGATGAACAGGGGTGGTACTGAAGCTTTCTTT.

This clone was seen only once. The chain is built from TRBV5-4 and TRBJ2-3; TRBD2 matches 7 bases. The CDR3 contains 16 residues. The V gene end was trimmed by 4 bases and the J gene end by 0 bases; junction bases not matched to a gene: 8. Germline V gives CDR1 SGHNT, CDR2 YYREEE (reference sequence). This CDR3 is CASSRTGLQSTDTQYF. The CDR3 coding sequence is TGTGCCAGCAGCCGAACGGGACTACAAAGCACAGATACGCAGTATTTT. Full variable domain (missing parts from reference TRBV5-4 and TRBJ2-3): ETGVTQSPTHLIKTRGQQVTLRCSSQSGHNTVSWYQQALGQGPQFIFQYYREEENGRGNFPPRFSGLQFPNYSSELNVNALELDDSALYLCASSRTGLQSTDTQYFGPGTRLTVL.

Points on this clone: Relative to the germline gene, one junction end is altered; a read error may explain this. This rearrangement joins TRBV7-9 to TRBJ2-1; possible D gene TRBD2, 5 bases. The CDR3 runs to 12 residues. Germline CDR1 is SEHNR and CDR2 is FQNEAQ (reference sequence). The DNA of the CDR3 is TGTTCCAGCAGCTCAGAGGGCCATGAGCAGTTCTTC. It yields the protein CSSSSEGHEQFF.

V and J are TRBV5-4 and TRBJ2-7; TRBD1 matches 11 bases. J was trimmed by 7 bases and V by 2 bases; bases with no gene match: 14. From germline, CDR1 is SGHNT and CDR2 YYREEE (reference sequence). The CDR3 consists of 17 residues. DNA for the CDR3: TGTGCCAGCAGCTTTGGTCACCGAGGACAGGGGGCAGGGGAGCAGTACTTC. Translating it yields CASSFGHRGQGAGEQYF.

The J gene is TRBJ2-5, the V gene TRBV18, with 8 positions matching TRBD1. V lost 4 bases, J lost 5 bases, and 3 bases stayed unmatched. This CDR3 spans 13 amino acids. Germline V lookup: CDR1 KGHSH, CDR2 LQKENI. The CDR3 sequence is CASSRQGQETQYF. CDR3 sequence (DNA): TGTGCCAGCTCACGACAGGGGCAGGAGACCCAGTACTTC.

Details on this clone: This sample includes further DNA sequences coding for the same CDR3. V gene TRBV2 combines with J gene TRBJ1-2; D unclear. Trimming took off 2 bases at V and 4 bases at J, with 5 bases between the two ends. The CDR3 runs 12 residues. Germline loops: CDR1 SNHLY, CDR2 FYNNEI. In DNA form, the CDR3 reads TGTGCCAGCAGTGAAACGGGCTATGGCTACACCTTC. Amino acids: CASSETGYGYTF.

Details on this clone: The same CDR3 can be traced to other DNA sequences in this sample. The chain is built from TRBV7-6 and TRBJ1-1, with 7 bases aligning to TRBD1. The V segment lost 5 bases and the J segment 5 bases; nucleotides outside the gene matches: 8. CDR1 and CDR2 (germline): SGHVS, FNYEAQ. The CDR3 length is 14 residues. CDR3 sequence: CASSPETGRTEAFF. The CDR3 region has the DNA TGTGCCAGCAGCCCCGAGACAGGGCGGACTGAAGCTTTCTTT.

As DNA, the CDR3 is TGCGCCAGCAGCCAAGATTCAGAGGGTTGGAAGGCCTACGAGCAGTACTTC. This sequence encodes CASSQDSEGWKAYEQYF. J is TRBJ2-7 and V is TRBV4-3; perhaps TRBD2 as D (5 bases). V shed 0 bases and J shed 2 bases, with 17 bases lying between them. The germline gives CDR1 LGHNA, CDR2 YSLEER. The CDR3 is 17 residues long.

The CDR3 is CASSVGVLYSNQPQHF. The CDR3 bases are TGTGCCAGTTCGGTGGGCGTACTTTATAGCAATCAGCCCCAGCATTTT. V is TRBV19 and J is TRBJ1-5; no clear D. Deletions cut 8 bases from V and 0 bases from J, with 17 bases between. The CDR3 length is 16 residues. Germline CDR1 reads LNHDA; CDR2 reads SQIVND (reference sequence).

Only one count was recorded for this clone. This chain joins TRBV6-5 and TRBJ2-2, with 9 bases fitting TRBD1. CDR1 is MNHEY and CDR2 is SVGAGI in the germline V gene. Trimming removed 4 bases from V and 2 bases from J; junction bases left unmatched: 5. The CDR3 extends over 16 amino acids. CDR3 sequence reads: CASSFTGGGNTGELFF. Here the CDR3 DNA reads TGTGCCAGCAGTTTCACAGGGGGCGGTAACACCGGGGAGCTGTTTTTT.

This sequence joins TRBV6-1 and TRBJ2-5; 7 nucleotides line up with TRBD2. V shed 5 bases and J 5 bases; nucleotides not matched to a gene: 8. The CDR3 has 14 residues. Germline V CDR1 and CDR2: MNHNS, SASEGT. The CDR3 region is CASSLLGGLETQYF. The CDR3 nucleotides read TGTGCCAGCAGTCTCCTCGGGGGGTTGGAGACCCAGTACTTC.

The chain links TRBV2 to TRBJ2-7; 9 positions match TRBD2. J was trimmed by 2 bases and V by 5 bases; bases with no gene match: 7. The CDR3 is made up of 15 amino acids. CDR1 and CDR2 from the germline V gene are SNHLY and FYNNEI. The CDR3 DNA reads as TGTGCCAGCAGTACCCAGACTAGCGGTACCTACGAGCAGTACTTC. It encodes CASSTQTSGTYEQYF.

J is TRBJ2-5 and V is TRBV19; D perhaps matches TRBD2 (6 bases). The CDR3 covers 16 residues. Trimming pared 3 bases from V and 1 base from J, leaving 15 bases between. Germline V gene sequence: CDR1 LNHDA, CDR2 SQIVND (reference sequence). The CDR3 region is CASSIRARGLQETQYF. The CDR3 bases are TGTGCCAGTAGTATCAGGGCGCGGGGCCTCCAAGAGACCCAGTACTTC.

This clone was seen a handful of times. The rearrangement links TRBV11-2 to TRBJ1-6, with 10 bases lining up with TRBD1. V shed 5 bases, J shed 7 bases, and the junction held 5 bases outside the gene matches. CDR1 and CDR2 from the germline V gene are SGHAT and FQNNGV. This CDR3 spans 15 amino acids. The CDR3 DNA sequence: TGTGCCAGCAGCCGACAGGGGGCGCGAAATTCACCCCTCCACTTT. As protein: CASSRQGARNSPLHF.

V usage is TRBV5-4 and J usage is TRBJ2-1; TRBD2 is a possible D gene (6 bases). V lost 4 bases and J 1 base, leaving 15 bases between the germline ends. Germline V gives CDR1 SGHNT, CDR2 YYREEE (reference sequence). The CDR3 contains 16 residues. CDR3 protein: CASSPGGGNSYNEQFF. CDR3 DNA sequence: TGTGCCAGCAGCCCGGGTGGGGGGAATTCCTACAATGAGCAGTTCTTC.